Included here is one T cell receptor (beta chain) sequence, with context. The target antigen is unknown. The ends lost 3 bases at V and 5 bases at J; junction bases unmatched: 6. CDR1 and CDR2 (germline): KGHSH, LQKENI. The CDR3 length is 15 residues. This entry is derived from a study of blood T cells in healthy people across ages. Study-level findings and limits: Diversity of TCR beta per million T cells declined in a roughly linear way with age.

The donors, all healthy, were Caucasians living in Russia, aged about 6 to 90. The use of a sample-barcoded 5' primer and a J-beta primer mix characterized a second PCR of about 7 to 12 cycles. TCRdb called the 5' RACE reads again in MiXCR, with one record for every CDR3 protein. The table has more than 650,000 distinct CDR3 sequences, 22% seen once. The sequence was obtained from a man between 65 and 85 years old in good health. This sequence joins TRBV18 and TRBJ2-1; 8 positions match TRBD2. Sequencing was done on a sample of blood. CDR3 amino acids: CASSPLLADNNEQFF. The CDR3 DNA reads as TGTGCCAGCTCACCGTTACTAGCGGACAACAATGAGCAGTTCTTC.